The T cell receptor beta chain under discussion was sequenced for a study of Ad26.COV2.S vaccination and SARS-CoV-2 variants. Study at large: The authors gave Ad26.COV2.S intramuscularly, either once or twice 56 days apart.

Sample treatment: over 15 received Ad26.COV2.S at low or high dose, single or two shots; about five received placebo; per-sample allocation not given. The investigators took samples on day 63 after the first vaccine or placebo injection. Study outcomes and limitations: It was reported that spike-specific CD8+ and CD4+ T cell responses were substantially broad after vaccination. Those who received the vaccine showed greater spike-specific TCR breadth than those given placebo.

As to this clone: Its antigen is as yet unknown.

This CDR3 is 15 amino acids long. The V gene end was trimmed by 5 bases and the J gene end by 0 bases; junction bases not matched to a gene: 5. CDR1 is SGHTA, CDR2 FQGNSA, per germline. Produced via immunoSEQ multiplex PCR; TCRdb's table is partial and in-frame only. Among roughly 510,000 clones listed, around nine tenths were seen once. This rearrangement joins TRBV7-2 to TRBJ2-7; 9 bases align to TRBD2. The receptor's source is a person between 18 and 60 years old who received the Ad26.COV2.S COVID-19 vaccine or a placebo. The specimen comprised peripheral blood, sampled in a trial of Ad26.COV2.S vaccine versus placebo. CDR3 nucleotides: TGTGCCAGCAGCCCCCAGACTAGCGGCTCCTACGAGCAGTACTTC. It encodes CASSPQTSGSYEQYF.